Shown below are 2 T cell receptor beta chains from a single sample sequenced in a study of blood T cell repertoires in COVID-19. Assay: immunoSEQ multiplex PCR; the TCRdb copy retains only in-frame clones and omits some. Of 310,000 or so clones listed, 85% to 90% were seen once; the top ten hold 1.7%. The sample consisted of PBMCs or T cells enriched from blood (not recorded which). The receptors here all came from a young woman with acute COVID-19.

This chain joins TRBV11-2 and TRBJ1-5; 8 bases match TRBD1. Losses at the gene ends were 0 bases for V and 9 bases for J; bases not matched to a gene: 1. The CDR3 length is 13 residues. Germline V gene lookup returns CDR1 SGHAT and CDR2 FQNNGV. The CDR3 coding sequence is TGTGCCAGCAGCTTAGACAGGGGGCCGCCCCAGCATTTT. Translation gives CASSLDRGPPQHF.

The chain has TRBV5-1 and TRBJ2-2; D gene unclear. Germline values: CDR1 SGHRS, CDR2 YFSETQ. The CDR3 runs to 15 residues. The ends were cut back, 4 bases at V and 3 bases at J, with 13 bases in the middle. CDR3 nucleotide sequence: TGCGCCAGCAGCACGGTCCCCGGGTACACCGGGGAGCTGTTTTTT. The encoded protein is CASSTVPGYTGELFF.